Listed here are 7 T cell receptor beta chains from one sample, sequenced in a study of identical twins (dated by TCRdb to 2015 to 2016). Library preparation was by 5' RACE. Data came from an Illumina HiSeq 2000. Using fastp trimming at Q25 and MiXCR clonotype assembly, TCRdb reanalyzed the public sequencing data and kept in-frame beta chains. Each entry merges the rows of one CDR3 protein and shows their most common DNA and genes. For this sample there are roughly 200,000 distinct CDR3 sequences; about 15% appear just once. The ten largest clones add up to 40% of the sample. The data were also submitted as part of a second study, on T cells expressing NK-cell markers.

The sequenced material came from CD8+ T cells sorted from blood. All receptors come from a woman in her late teens or twenties in good health.

This chain uses TRBV5-1 with TRBJ2-7; no firm D call. Germline V gene lookup returns CDR1 SGHRS and CDR2 YFSETQ. The CDR3 runs to 14 residues. V was cut by 0 bases and J by 0 bases, with 7 bases left in between. The CDR3 DNA sequence: TGCGCCAGCAGCTTGGACTTTAACTCCTACGAGCAGTACTTC. It specifies CASSLDFNSYEQYF. Full variable domain (outside the CDR3, taken from reference TRBV5-1 and TRBJ2-7): KAGVTQTPRYLIKTRGQQVTLSCSPISGHRSVSWYQQTPGQGLQFLFEYFSETQRNKGNFPGRFSGRQFSNSRSEMNVSTLELGDSALYLCASSLDFNSYEQYFGPGTRLTVT.

As regards this clonotype: A read error may be the cause here, since a much bigger clone is one base away. This chain uses TRBV6-2 or TRBV6-3 with TRBJ2-5, with D possibly being TRBD2 (5 bases). This CDR3 comprises 17 residues. Germline CDR1 and CDR2: MNHEY and SVGEGT. The CDR3 coding sequence is TGTGCCTGCAGTTACACGCTCATTGGAGGCCCGAAAGAGACCCAGTACTTC. Translated: CACSYTLIGGPKETQYF.

This clonotype was observed a handful of times. The V call is TRBV9, the J call TRBJ2-7, with a weak D call TRBD1 (6 bases). Trimming removed 0 bases from V and 4 bases from J, with 14 bases in between. Germline loops: CDR1 SGDLS, CDR2 YYNGEE. The CDR3 has 15 residues. CDR3 sequence: CASSVAGTNPYEQYF. DNA of the CDR3: TGTGCCAGCAGCGTAGCTGGGACAAATCCTTACGAGCAGTACTTC.

The chain links TRBV6-5 to TRBJ2-5; 7 nucleotides agree with TRBD2. The CDR3 runs to 16 residues. Germline trimming cut 2 bases from V and 5 bases from J; bases unmatched to any gene: 11. CDR1 MNHEY and CDR2 SVGAGI come from the germline V gene. In nucleotides, the CDR3 is TGTGCCAGCAGTTACCGGGGGGACTACGCTTCCGAGACCCAGTACTTC. It encodes CASSYRGDYASETQYF.

In its sample, this clonotype was seen a few times. This chain uses TRBV13 with TRBJ2-3, with 8 bases fitting TRBD2. The CDR3 is 17 residues long. From germline, CDR1 is PRHDT and CDR2 FYEKMQ (reference sequence). V lost 5 bases to trimming and J lost 1 base; unmatched junction nucleotides: 11. CDR3 residues: CASSLNYGGGGTDTQYF. In DNA form, the CDR3 reads TGTGCCAGCAGCCTCAACTACGGGGGGGGAGGCACAGATACGCAGTATTTT.

This clonotype was counted between two and nine times. V is TRBV6-5 and J is TRBJ1-2, with D possibly matching TRBD1 (6 bases). V was clipped by 1 base and J by 8 bases, with 17 bases between them. Germline CDR1 is MNHEY and CDR2 is SVGAGI. CDR3 size: 15 residues. CDR3 protein: CASSYFRGGGWGYTF. CDR3 nucleotide sequence: TGTGCCAGCAGTTACTTCAGGGGAGGGGGTTGGGGCTACACCTTC.

This chain joins TRBV7-7 and TRBJ2-7; perhaps TRBD1 as D (6 bases). This CDR3 is built from 15 residues. With 7 bases removed from V and 1 base from J, the gap between germline ends came to 17 bases. CDR1 and CDR2 from the germline V gene are SSHAT and FNYEAQ (reference sequence). CDR3 bases: TGTGCCAGCACCCCCCCAGGGGCAACATCCTACGAGCAGTACTTC. Translating it yields CASTPPGATSYEQYF. Using reference TRBV7-7 and TRBJ2-7 for the parts outside the CDR3, the full variable domain is GAGVSQSPRYKVTKRGQDVTLRCDPISSHATLYWYQQALGQGPEFLTYFNYEAQPDKSGLPSDRFSAERPEGSISTLTIQRTEQRDSAMYRCASTPPGATSYEQYFGPGTRLTVT.